One sample yielded the 10 T cell receptor beta chains listed below, sequenced in a study of T cell responses to AZD1222 COVID-19 vaccine. Some clones are missing from TCRdb's copy, which holds only in-frame ones; the method was immunoSEQ multiplex PCR. The data contain around 100,000 clones, more than 75% of them singletons. The sample consisted of peripheral blood, taken 28 days after the second dose of the MenACWY control vaccine. These receptors were taken from an adult who received the MenACWY meningococcal vaccine as a control.

A few counts support this clone. This chain links TRBV6-1 with TRBJ1-6, with a possible D match to TRBD1 (6 bases). Germline CDR1 is MNHNS and CDR2 is SASEGT. Trimming shortened V by 2 bases and J by 0 bases, and 14 bases separated the two germline ends. The CDR3 covers 18 residues. The CDR3 DNA follows: TGTGCCAGCAGTGAACTGGACAGCTCCGACTCCTATAATTCACCCCTCCACTTT. This codes for CASSELDSSDSYNSPLHF.

The V call is TRBV5-4, the J call TRBJ2-2; D tentatively fits TRBD1 or TRBD2 (6 bases each). Trimming removed 3 bases at V and 0 bases at J, with 9 bases between. This CDR3 has 15 residues. Germline V gives CDR1 SGHNT, CDR2 YYREEE (reference sequence). The DNA of the CDR3 is TGTGCCAGCAGCTCGGGGGCTGCGAACACCGGGGAGCTGTTTTTT. It is translated as CASSSGAANTGELFF. The complete variable domain, with remaining parts taken from reference TRBV5-4 and TRBJ2-2, reads ETGVTQSPTHLIKTRGQQVTLRCSSQSGHNTVSWYQQALGQGPQFIFQYYREEENGRGNFPPRFSGLQFPNYSSELNVNALELDDSALYLCASSSGAANTGELFFGEGSRLTVL.

The V call is TRBV10-3, the J call TRBJ1-1; D may be TRBD1 (5 bases). V was pared by 5 bases and J by 1 base, with 8 bases between. Germline V CDR1 and CDR2: ENHRY, SYGVKD. The CDR3 sequence is 13 residues long. The CDR3 sequence: CAISSDRNTEAFF. DNA for the CDR3: TGTGCCATCAGTTCCGACAGGAACACTGAAGCTTTCTTT.

The V gene is TRBV6-5, the J gene TRBJ2-5; D gene unclear. There are 14 residues in the CDR3. CDR1 MNHEY and CDR2 SVGAGI come from the germline V gene. Trimming removed 4 bases at V and 2 bases at J, with 11 bases between. The CDR3 spells CASSSHDLQETQYF. CDR3 in DNA: TGTGCCAGCAGTTCTCACGACTTACAAGAGACCCAGTACTTC.

J is TRBJ2-7 and V is TRBV28; D uncertain. The V and J ends lost 8 bases and 0 bases respectively, with 8 bases between them. The CDR3 spans 12 residues. CDR1 and CDR2 from the germline V gene are MDHEN and SYDVKM. This chain's CDR3 is CASVGTSYEQYF. CDR3 sequence (DNA): TGTGCCAGCGTTGGTACCTCCTACGAGCAGTACTTC.

This chain uses TRBV19 with TRBJ1-5, with D possibly TRBD1 on 5 matching bases. Germline V lookup: CDR1 LNHDA, CDR2 SQIVND (reference sequence). V was cut by 7 bases and J by 5 bases, with 18 bases left in between. This CDR3 is built from 15 residues. The CDR3 bases are TGTGCCAGTAAGGTTGATGGGGCTCTAGATCAGCCCCAGCATTTT. It translates to CASKVDGALDQPQHF.

This clone occurred once. The V and J genes are TRBV7-9 and TRBJ1-2, with D uncertain. V shed 3 bases and J shed 7 bases, with 12 bases lying between them. CDR1 is SEHNR, CDR2 FQNEAQ, per germline (reference sequence). This CDR3 has 13 amino acids. The CDR3 DNA reads as TGTGCCAGCAGCTTCCTCGTGGAGGGTGGCTACACCTTC. This codes for CASSFLVEGGYTF.

The rearrangement uses TRBV19 and TRBJ2-7, with D possibly TRBD1 on 6 matching bases. V lost 7 bases, J lost 3 bases, and 16 bases lay in between. Germline CDR1 reads LNHDA; CDR2 reads SQIVND (reference sequence). The CDR3 extends over 14 amino acids. In DNA form, the CDR3 reads TGTGCCAGTACCCCGGGCAGGGGTTACTACGAGCAGTACTTC. It yields the protein CASTPGRGYYEQYF.

The chain recombines TRBV6-5 with TRBJ2-2; D perhaps matches TRBD2 (5 bases). The CDR3 sequence is 14 residues long. V was cut by 2 bases and J by 5 bases, with 9 bases left in between. Germline V gene lookup returns CDR1 MNHEY and CDR2 SVGAGI. The CDR3 loop is CASSYDRGTGELFF. CDR3 nucleotide sequence: TGTGCCAGCAGTTACGACCGGGGTACCGGGGAGCTGTTTTTT.

The genes are TRBV3-1 (or the pseudogene TRBV3-2) and TRBJ2-7, with 7 bases that match TRBD2. Germline loops: CDR1 LGHDT, CDR2 YNNKEL (reference sequence). This CDR3 region has 14 residues. The J segment lost 2 bases and the V segment lost 1 base, leaving 2 bases of the junction unmatched. The CDR3, as DNA: TGTGCCAGCAGCCAAGGTAGCGGGCCCTACGAGCAGTACTTC. It specifies CASSQGSGPYEQYF.